This T cell receptor beta chain was sequenced for a study of cytotoxic CD8 clonotypes in ibrutinib-treated CLL (dated by TCRdb to about 2021). About the study as a whole: The cohort included roughly 15 treatment-naive and under 13 relapsed/refractory patients; about 18 were IGHV unmutated. Partial responses were observed in 24 patients and complete responses in 2; after a median follow-up of around 68 months, remission was maintained in some 14 patients and progression was observed in approximately 12. The response samples were drawn at a median of approximately 11 months into treatment, with a range of roughly 6 to 40 months. On average, each sample had some 250,000 productive templates and more than 75,000 productive rearrangements. Of the approximately 90 participants in the trial, about two dozen had longitudinal samples available. Cryopreserved peripheral blood mononuclear cells were collected at three points: before therapy, at response, and at either sustained remission or disease progression. The paper's findings and limits, for the study overall: Baseline clonality exceeded that of age-matched healthy donors and correlated strongly with circulating CD8+ T-cell counts. Sampling times were not matched between patients in sustained remission and patients whose disease was progressing, and lymph node repertoires were not examined. Public clonotypes were rare and either shrank or stayed stable during treatment, and the rise in clonality at ibrutinib response reflected expansion of private clonotypes. Clonality increased at ibrutinib response, stayed stable in sustained remission, and fell back toward baseline at progression.

Approximately 2 micrograms of genomic DNA were extracted from cryopreserved PBMCs for TCR beta library preparation. Longitudinal blood samples from CLL patients on ibrutinib monotherapy were analyzed using high-throughput TCR beta sequencing. Patients were enrolled in a phase 2 open-label single-center ibrutinib monotherapy trial. Notes on this clone: What this receptor recognizes is not known. Within one base of it there is no much larger clone, and no base qualities were kept.

The goal of deep resolution MiSeq sequencing was a depth between 1 in 1 million and 1 in 200,000 T cells, and coverage averaged 10x per clonotype. TCR beta libraries were generated with the immunoSEQ hsTCRB Kit. Per the source publication's procedure: ImmunoSEQ Data Assistant and ImmunoSEQ Analyzer were used for data analysis, and V, D and J genes were assigned according to IMGT definitions. Clonality, which ranges from 0 to 1, was calculated by subtracting the normalized Shannon entropy of productive rearrangement frequencies from one. Only overrepresented clonotypes making up at least 0.05% of the repertoire of each patient were included in the public clonotype analysis. About twelve repertoires from age-matched healthy donors, obtained from immuneACCESS, served as clonality controls. TCRdb retrieved this table from immuneACCESS and kept in-frame rearrangements only. Not all clones are present; in checked studies, unresolved V genes account for under half, and no reason is known for the remainder. V, J and clone size are those of that table, while D and trimming were read from the DNA. Present in this sample are 300,000 to 350,000 clones, 80% of which were seen just once. 5.5% to 8% of the sample goes to the ten largest clones.

The CDR3 covers 14 residues, taking in both the cysteine and the phenylalanine. The kept DNA is CDR3 alone, 42 bases in frame from the first base. CDR1 and CDR2 are read off the germline V gene (reference sequence) as LNHNV and YYDKDF. The V and J ends are trimmed by 5 bases and 8 bases, leaving 15 bases between them. This chain joins TRBV15 to TRBJ1-4; the D gene is unclear. The source material was PBMCs, sampled before ibrutinib treatment. This receptor was taken from a human donor with chronic lymphocytic leukemia. This receptor carries the CDR3 CATSFRTGGEKLFF. The bases are TGTGCCACCAGCTTCCGGACCGGAGGGGAAAAACTGTTTTTT.